This T cell receptor beta chain is from a study of blood T cell repertoires in COVID-19. In the study overall: Samples of COVID-19 (acute and convalescent) were obtained from the United States, Italy and Spain. Nucleic acid was either cDNA or gDNA, and it came from T cells, B-cell-depleted T cells, or PBMCs.

Trimming pared 5 bases from V and 5 bases from J, leaving 13 bases between. Germline V gene sequence: CDR1 SGHNT, CDR2 YYREEE (reference sequence). The CDR3 has 13 amino acids. Sequencing used immunoSEQ multiplex PCR; TCRdb keeps in-frame clones, though not all of them. This sample carries about 17,000 clones, 82% of them seen once, and the ten largest clones take around 26%. The V and J genes are TRBV5-4 and TRBJ1-1; no clear D. The sequence was obtained from an older woman with active COVID-19. The sequenced sample consisted of peripheral blood. CDR3 nucleotides: TGTGCCAGCAGACCCTCAACGGGGACTGAAGCTTTCTTT. Translation gives CASRPSTGTEAFF.